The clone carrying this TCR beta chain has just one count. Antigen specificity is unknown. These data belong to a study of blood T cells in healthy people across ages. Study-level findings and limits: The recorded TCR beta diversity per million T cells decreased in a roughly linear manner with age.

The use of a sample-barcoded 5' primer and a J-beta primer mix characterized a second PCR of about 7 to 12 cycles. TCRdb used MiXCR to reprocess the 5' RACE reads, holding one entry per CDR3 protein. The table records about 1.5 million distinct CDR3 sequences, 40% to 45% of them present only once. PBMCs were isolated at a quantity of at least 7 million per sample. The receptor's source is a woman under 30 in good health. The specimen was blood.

The DNA of the CDR3 is TGTGCCAGCAGTGACTCGAGTAGCGGGGGGTCAGATACGCAGTATTTT. It encodes CASSDSSSGGSDTQYF. V is TRBV6-4 and J is TRBJ2-3; TRBD2 agrees at 10 bases. The CDR3 is made up of 16 amino acids. The ends lost 0 bases at V and 4 bases at J; junction bases unmatched: 4. Looked up from germline, CDR1 is MRHNA and CDR2 is SNTAGT.